Described below is a single T cell receptor (beta chain) sequence and its context. At one boundary the junction diverges from the germline segment, which might be a read error. These data originate in a study of blood T cell repertoires in COVID-19. Study-level information: The United States, Italy and Spain supplied acute and convalescent COVID-19 samples. PBMCs, B-cell-depleted T cells, or T cells were the source of the cDNA or gDNA that made up the material.

CDR1 is LGHNA, CDR2 YSLEER, per germline. The CDR3 is 16 amino acids. Participant age was roughly 18 to 90 years, and participants resided in fewer than 25 US areas. In assigning cohorts, the study relied on participant-reported clinical history. The table came from immunoSEQ multiplex PCR; TCRdb's copy has only in-frame clones and leaves some out. The sample lists 250,000 to 300,000 clones, 88% occurring once. Sequences were obtained from PBMCs or T cells enriched from blood (not recorded which). The source of this sequence is a woman aged 60-75 years in a cohort exposed to, infected with or recovered from COVID-19 (not recorded which). This chain connects TRBV4-3 to TRBJ1-1; possible D gene TRBD1, 6 bases. The CDR3 nucleotides are TGCGCCAGCAGCCCAGGCCAGGGGCAATGGAACGCTGAAGCTTTCTTT. It encodes CASSPGQGQWNAEAFF.